This TCR beta chain was retrieved from a study of PD-L1 blockade in urothelial cancer. Study-level background: The study started patients on atezolizumab at some point between 2013 and 2015, giving 1,200 mg intravenously every 3 weeks. Blood analysis occurred 3 weeks (second dose) and 6 weeks after treatment start.

The templates were synthetic TCR analogs, and they were spiked into each PCR. Clones were sequenced by immunoSEQ multiplex PCR, and TCRdb holds only the in-frame ones, with some missing. The sample records 75,000 to 90,000 clones, about four fifths being singletons. Patient disease was locally advanced or metastatic urothelial carcinoma. The ends lost 5 bases at V and 5 bases at J; junction bases unmatched: 7. The CDR3 length is 15 residues. Germline V gene sequence: CDR1 MNHNS, CDR2 SASEGT. J is TRBJ1-1 and V is TRBV6-1; 11 nucleotides align to TRBD1. The sequence was obtained from a man between 65 and 79 years old with urothelial cancer. The starting material was PBMCs, obtained around atezolizumab (anti-PD-L1) treatment. CDR3 sequence: CASSLLGTGGTEAFF. CDR3 in DNA: TGTGCCAGCAGTCTTCTAGGGACAGGGGGTACTGAAGCTTTCTTT.